The sequence of this TCR beta chain was determined in a study of blood T cell repertoires in COVID-19. Across the study: Sites in the United States, Italy and Spain provided acute and convalescent COVID-19 samples.

This CDR3 spans 16 amino acids. J was trimmed by 1 base and V by 4 bases; bases with no gene match: 5. Germline CDR1 reads SGHTA; CDR2 reads FQGNSA. Produced via immunoSEQ multiplex PCR; TCRdb's table is partial and in-frame only. This sample has just over 250,000 clones, with more than 85% found just once. Followed over time, Seattle patients had been enrolled while infection was active. The clonotype originates from a person between 18 and 35 years old with COVID-19, enrolled during active disease. V and J are TRBV7-2 and TRBJ2-2, with 8 bases lining up with TRBD1. Sequenced material: peripheral blood. The CDR3 DNA reads as TGTGCCAGCAGCTACCGACAGGGGCTGAACACCGGGGAGCTGTTTTTT. Residues: CASSYRQGLNTGELFF.